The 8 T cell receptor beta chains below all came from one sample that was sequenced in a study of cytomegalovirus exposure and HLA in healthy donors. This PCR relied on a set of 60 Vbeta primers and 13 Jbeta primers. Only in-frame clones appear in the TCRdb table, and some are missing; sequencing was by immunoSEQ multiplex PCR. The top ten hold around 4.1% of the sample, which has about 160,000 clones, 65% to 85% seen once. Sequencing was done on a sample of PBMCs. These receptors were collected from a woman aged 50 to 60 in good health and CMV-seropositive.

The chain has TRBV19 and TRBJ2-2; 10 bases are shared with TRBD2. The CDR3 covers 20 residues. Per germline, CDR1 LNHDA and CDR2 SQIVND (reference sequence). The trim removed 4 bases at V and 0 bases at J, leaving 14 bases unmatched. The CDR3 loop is CASSRGTLAGSRTNTGELFF. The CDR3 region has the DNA TGTGCCAGTAGTAGGGGAACACTAGCGGGAAGCCGTACGAACACCGGGGAGCTGTTTTTT. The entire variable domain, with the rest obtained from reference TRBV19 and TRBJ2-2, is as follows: DGGITQSPKYLFRKEGQNVTLSCEQNLNHDAMYWYRQDPGQGLRLIYYSQIVNDFQKGDIAEGYSVSREKKESFPLTVTSAQKNPTAFYLCASSRGTLAGSRTNTGELFFGEGSRLTVL.

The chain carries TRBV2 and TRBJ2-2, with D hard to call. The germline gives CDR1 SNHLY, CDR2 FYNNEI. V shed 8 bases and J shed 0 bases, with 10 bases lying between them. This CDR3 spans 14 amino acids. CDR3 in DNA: TGTGCCAGCCACGGTCAGGCGAACACCGGGGAGCTGTTTTTT. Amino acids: CASHGQANTGELFF.

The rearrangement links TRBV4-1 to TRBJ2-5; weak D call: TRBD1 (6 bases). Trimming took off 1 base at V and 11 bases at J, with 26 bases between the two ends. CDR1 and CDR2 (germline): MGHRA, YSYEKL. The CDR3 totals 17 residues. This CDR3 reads CASSQGLPTQGPGEQYF. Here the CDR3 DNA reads TGCGCCAGCAGCCAAGGCCTTCCCACACAGGGACCTGGGGAGCAGTACTTC.

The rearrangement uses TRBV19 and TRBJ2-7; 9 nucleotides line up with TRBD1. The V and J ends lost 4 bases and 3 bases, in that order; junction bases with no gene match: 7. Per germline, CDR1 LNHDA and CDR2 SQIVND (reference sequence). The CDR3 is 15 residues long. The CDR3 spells CASSTQGQGFYEQYF. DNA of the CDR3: TGTGCCAGTAGTACACAGGGACAGGGTTTCTACGAGCAGTACTTC.

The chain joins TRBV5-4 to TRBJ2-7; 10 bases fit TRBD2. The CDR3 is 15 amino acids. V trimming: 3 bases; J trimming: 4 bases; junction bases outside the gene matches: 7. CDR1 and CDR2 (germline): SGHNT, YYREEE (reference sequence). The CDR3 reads CASSSLAGEIYEQYF. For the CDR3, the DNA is TGTGCCAGCAGCTCGCTAGCGGGAGAGATATACGAGCAGTACTTC.

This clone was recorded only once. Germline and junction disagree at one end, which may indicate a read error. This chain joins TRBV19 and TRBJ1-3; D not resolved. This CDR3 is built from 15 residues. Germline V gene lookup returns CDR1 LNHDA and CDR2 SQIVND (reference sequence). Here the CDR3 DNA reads TGTGCCAGTAGAATAGACTCGGGGTCTGGAAACACCATATATTTT. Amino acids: CASRIDSGSGNTIYF.

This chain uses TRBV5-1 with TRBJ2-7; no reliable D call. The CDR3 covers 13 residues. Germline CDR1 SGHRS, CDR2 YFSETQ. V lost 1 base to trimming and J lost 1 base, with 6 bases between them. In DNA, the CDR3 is TGCGCCAGCAGCTTGCCAGAATCCTACGAGCAGTACTTC. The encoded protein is CASSLPESYEQYF.

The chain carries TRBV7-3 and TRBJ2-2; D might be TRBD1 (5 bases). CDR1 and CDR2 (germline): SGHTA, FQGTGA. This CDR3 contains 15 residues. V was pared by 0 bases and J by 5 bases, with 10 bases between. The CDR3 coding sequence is TGTGCCAGCAGCTTAACGCAGGGTCTAACCGGGGAGCTGTTTTTT. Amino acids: CASSLTQGLTGELFF.